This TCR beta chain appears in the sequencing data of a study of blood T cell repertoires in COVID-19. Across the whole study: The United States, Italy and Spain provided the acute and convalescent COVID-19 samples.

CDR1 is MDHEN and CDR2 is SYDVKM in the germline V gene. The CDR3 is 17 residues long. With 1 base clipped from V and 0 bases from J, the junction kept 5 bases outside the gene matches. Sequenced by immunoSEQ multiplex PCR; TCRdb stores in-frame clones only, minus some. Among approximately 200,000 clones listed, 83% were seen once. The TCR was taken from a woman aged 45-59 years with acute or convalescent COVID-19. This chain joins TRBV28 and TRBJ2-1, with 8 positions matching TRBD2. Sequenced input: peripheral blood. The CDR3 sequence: CASSLSTGGFSYNEQFF. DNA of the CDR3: TGTGCCAGCAGTTTATCCACGGGGGGGTTCTCCTACAATGAGCAGTTCTTC.